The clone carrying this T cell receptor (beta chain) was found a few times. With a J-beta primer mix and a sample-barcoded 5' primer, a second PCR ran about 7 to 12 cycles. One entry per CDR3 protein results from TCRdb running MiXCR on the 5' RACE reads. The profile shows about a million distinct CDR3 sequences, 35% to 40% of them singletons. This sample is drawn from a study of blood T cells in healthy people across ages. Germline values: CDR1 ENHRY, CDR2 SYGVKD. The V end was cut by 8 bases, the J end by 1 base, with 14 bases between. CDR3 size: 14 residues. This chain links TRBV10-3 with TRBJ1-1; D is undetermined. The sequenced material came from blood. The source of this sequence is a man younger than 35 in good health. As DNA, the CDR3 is TGTGCCATCGGCGACCCTACTGAGAACACTGAAGCTTTCTTT. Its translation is CAIGDPTENTEAFF.